Described below is a single TCR beta chain sequence and its context. Its antigen is not identified. The data belong to a study of T cell repertoires in cytomegalovirus infection. Study-level background: Indications came from public TCR beta signatures; they pointed to CMV infection and to a matching HLA type. Findings and limits, study-wide: In two of eight donors, the top clonotype was HLA-C-restricted CMV-specific. Identification of carriers of CMV plus the relevant HLA was achieved through cumulative public TCR beta family frequency.

The CDR3 extends over 15 amino acids. Germline V lookup: CDR1 MDHEN, CDR2 SYDVKM. Trimming stripped 8 bases from V and 1 base from J, with 12 bases between. TCRdb ran MiXCR on the reads and lists one entry per CDR3 protein. The table has hundreds of thousands of distinct CDR3 sequences, approximately 25% seen once. Input material: CD8+ T cells from PBMCs. The receptor was isolated from a human donor in good health (CMV status not recorded). Some clones in this sample may be carry-over from other donors' samples. The genes are TRBV28 and TRBJ1-6; D is perhaps TRBD1 (6 bases). DNA for the CDR3: TGTGCCAGCGCAACAGGGAAATCCTATAATTCACCCCTCCACTTT. Protein: CASATGKSYNSPLHF.